The following is a TCR beta chain sequence with its context. Its antigen has not been determined. There are no base qualities to consult, and no much larger clone falls within one base. This sample was taken from a study of blood T cell repertoires in COVID-19 (dated by TCRdb to about 2020). Describing the broader study: Samples covering the acute and convalescent phases of COVID-19 were provided by collaborators in the United States, Italy and Spain. The dataset comprised deeply sampled blood TCRbeta repertoires from subjects exposed to, actively infected with, or recovered from COVID-19. A de-identified subject ID, COVID-19 status, age in years and sex were almost always included in the sample metadata. The samples were drawn from the first 160 participants of the ongoing ImmuneRACE study and from 1,254 subjects provided by 6 global collaborators. Where HLA class I and class II types were available, the types were taken from metadata supplied by the sample provider, not from assay-based typing. The material from the prospective study consisted of cDNA or gDNA derived from T cells, B-cell-depleted T cells, or PBMCs. The repertoires were released in a freely available public database meant as a resource for research on the immune response to SARS-CoV-2.

Summary of the overall study and its limitations: The quantity of clinical and demographic metadata differed by source and by participant and was supplied without curation.

The collaborating institutions used their own protocols to collect whole blood in K2EDTA tubes. Collaborator samples were shipped for TCRbeta analysis as frozen whole blood, isolated PBMCs, or DNA extracted from either sample type. CDR1 is given as LNHDA and CDR2 as SQIVND, both from the germline V gene (reference sequence). The CDR3 starts with the cysteine, ends with the phenylalanine, and has 14 residues. Only the CDR3 portion is preserved as DNA: 42 bases, with reading frame beginning at the first base. V is pared back by 1 base and J by 7 bases, with 11 bases lying between the germline termini. TCRbeta CDR3 regions were amplified from genomic DNA by means of the immunoSEQ Assay, a bias-controlled multiplex PCR. The authors' pipeline ran thus. The number of nucleated cells in each sample was estimated by amplification of reference gene primers within the assay. Sequence reads were collapsed and filtered to measure the absolute abundance of every unique TCRbeta CDR3 rearrangement. Productive Simpson clonality was computed per sample as the square root of Simpson's diversity index over productive rearrangements. Not all clones reach the TCRdb copy of this immuneACCESS table, which keeps in-frame sequences only. Checked studies attribute under half of the gap to unresolved V genes and leave the rest unexplained. Clone size and the V and J calls come from that table; the DNA yielded D and trimming. The sample has more than 95,000 clones on record, about 79% of them singletons. The ten largest clonotypes hold approximately 3.6% of the sample.

The specimen was peripheral blood. The sequence derives from a woman aged 80 or older with active or convalescent COVID-19. Recombination linked TRBV19 to TRBJ1-5, with no reliable assignment of the D segment. The nucleotide sequence reads TGTGCCAGTAGTATAGCGGTAGCGGGGCAGCCCCAGCATTTT. Its translation is CASSIAVAGQPQHF.